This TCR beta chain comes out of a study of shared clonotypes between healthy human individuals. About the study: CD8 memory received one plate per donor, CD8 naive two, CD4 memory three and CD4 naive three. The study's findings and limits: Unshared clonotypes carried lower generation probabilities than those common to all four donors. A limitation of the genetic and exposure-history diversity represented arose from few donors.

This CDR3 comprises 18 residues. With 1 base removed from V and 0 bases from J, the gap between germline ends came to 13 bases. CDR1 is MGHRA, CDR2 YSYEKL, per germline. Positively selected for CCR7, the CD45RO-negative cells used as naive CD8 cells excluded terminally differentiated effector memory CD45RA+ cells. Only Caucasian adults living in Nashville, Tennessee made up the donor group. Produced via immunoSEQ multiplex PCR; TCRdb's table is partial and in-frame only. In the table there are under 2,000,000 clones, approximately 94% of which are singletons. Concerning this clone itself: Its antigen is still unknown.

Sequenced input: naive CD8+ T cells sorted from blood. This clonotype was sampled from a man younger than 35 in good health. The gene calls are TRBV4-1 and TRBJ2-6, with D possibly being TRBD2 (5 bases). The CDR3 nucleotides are TGCGCCAGCAGCCAAGCTGTGGACTTACTCTCTGGGGCCAACGTCCTGACTTTC. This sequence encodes CASSQAVDLLSGANVLTF.